This TCR beta chain was documented in a study of blood T cell repertoires in COVID-19. About the research overall: The study drew acute and convalescent COVID-19 samples from the United States, Italy and Spain. Nucleic acid was either cDNA or gDNA, and it came from T cells, B-cell-depleted T cells, or PBMCs.

In the study's own analysis: Cell counts per sample came from amplifying reference gene primers. The table came from immunoSEQ multiplex PCR; TCRdb's copy has only in-frame clones and leaves some out. V, J and clone size are taken as reported in that table, and D and trimming were inferred from the DNA itself. The data show 100,000 to 150,000 clones, approximately 81% seen once. This clone has only one observation. Per the germline V gene, CDR1 is SGHAT and CDR2 is FQNNGV. The CDR3 length is 14 residues. V trimming: 4 bases; J trimming: 14 bases; junction bases outside the gene matches: 13. Sequenced material: peripheral blood. The sequence came from a man aged 55-75 years with acute or convalescent COVID-19. This sequence joins TRBV11-2 and TRBJ2-2; 7 bases align to TRBD1. The CDR3 is CASSSNFGTVGLFF. CDR3 DNA: TGTGCCAGCAGCTCCAACTTCGGGACAGTGGGACTGTTTTTT.